The entry below gives a single TCR beta chain sequence along with its context. No antigen is known for it. For the diagnoses, clinical symptoms, serum thyroxine and TRAb, thyroid ultrasound and orbital computed tomography were used. It was RNA transcripts that yielded the amplified TCR beta CDR3 regions. The study used the HTBI primer set for a first-round RT-PCR of the TCR CDR3. TCRdb reprocessed the multiplex PCR reads with MiXCR, giving one entry per CDR3 protein. Of around 600,000 distinct CDR3 sequences listed, roughly a sixth are singletons. The sample is drawn from a study of T cells in Graves' hyperthyroidism and ophthalmopathy. Overall study results and limits: Patients with ophthalmopathy were separated from those with stable hyperthyroidism by a 13 V-J model.

CDR1 and CDR2 (germline): SGHKS, YYEKEE (reference sequence). Germline trimming cut 6 bases from V and 2 bases from J; bases unmatched to any gene: 12. The CDR3 length is 16 residues. Sequenced material: blood. This receptor was identified in a woman in her forties with Graves' ophthalmopathy. V is TRBV5-5 and J is TRBJ2-3; 7 positions match TRBD2. The CDR3 DNA sequence: TGTGCCAGCATCCTTTATGCCGGGACTATCACAGATACGCAGTATTTT. Its translation: CASILYAGTITDTQYF.